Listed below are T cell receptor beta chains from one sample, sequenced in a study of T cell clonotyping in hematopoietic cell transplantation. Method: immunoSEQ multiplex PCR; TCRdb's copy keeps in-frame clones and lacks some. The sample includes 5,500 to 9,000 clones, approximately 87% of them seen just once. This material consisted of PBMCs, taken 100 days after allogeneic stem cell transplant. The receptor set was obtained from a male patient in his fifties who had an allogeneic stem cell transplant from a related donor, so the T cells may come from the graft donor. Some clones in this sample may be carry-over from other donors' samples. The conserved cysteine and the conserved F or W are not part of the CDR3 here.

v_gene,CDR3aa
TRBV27,ASSPTGNTGELF
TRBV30,AWSPTRDTQY
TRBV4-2,ASSQESTGWETQY
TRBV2,ASSGSDSGANVLT
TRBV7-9,ASSLPTGGVSEQY
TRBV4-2,ASATGEGRQETQY
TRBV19,ASSIGQNTEAF
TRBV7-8,ASSLRTLGGNIYEQY
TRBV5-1,ASNTEPGGIQY
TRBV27,ASSLSSAGLEAF
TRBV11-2,ASSSDRGQGRTEAF
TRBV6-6,ASSYGGTTEAF
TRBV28,ATGDIYGYT
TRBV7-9,ASSLTGSSYEQY
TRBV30,AWSVRGAEAF
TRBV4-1,ASSQDVRQATNTGELF
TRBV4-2,ASSQGSEGPADTQY
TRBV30,AWSSPGVRTEAF
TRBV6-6,ASRKPNTDTQY
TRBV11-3,ASSLEDGFSGNTIY
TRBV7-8,ASSAGQDTEAF
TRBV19,ASQGGSSPYEQY
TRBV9,ASSVVPTGELF
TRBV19,ASSIGIQPQH
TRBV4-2,ASSQDLGSYNEQF
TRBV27,ASSSPRPSPLH
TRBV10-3,AAREGGEETQY
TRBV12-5,ASGLERQVLSPLH
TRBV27,ASSLGNYEQY
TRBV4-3,ASSQDWEESGNTIY
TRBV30,AWRASAGIGTEAF
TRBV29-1,SVVGPFGQVLDGYT
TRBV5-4,ASSLEGRGTEAF
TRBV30,AWSFTGTNYGYT
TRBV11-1,ASSSEDGELF
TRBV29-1,SVETNSGNTIY
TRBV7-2,AIPPDTGAYTQY
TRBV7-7,ATASGVGANVLT